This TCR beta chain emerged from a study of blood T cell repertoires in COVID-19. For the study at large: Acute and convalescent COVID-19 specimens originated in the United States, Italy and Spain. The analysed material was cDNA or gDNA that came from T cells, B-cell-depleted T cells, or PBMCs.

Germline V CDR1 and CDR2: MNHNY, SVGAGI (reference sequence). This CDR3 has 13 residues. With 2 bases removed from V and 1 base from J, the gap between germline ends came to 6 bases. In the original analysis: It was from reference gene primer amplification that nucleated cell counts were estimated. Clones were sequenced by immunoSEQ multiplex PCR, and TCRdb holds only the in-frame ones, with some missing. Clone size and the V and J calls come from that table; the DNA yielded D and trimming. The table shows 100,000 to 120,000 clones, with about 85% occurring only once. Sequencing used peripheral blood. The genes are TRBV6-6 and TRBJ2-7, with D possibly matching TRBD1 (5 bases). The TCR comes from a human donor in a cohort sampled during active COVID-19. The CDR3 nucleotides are TGTGCCAGCAGTTACGGACAATCCTACGAGCAGTACTTC. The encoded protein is CASSYGQSYEQYF.